This T cell receptor (beta chain) was found in a study of spatial heterogeneity in lung cancer. Turning to the study itself: The roughly 68 donors had untreated early-stage non-small cell lung cancer. Where they were available, follow-up PBMC samples were sequenced, at a median of around 2 years after resection. Fewer alpha-chain than beta-chain sequences were consistently detected. Findings and limits, study-wide: Ubiquitous expanded tumor TCRs surfaced in blood more at resection than they did at follow-up.

The V gene lost 0 bases and the J gene lost 11 bases, with 9 bases spanning the gap. Looked up from germline, CDR1 is SGHKS and CDR2 is YYEKEE (reference sequence). This CDR3 spans 12 amino acids. Of note for this clonotype: Its antigen remains unknown.

The time point is: blood at routine non-recurrence follow-up after resection. Without sorting, whole RNA was sequenced from tumor, nontumor lung or frozen PBMC. TCRdb redid the calling of the 5' RACE reads with MiXCR, one entry per CDR3 protein. The data contain around 110,000 distinct CDR3 sequences, over 9% of them seen just once; the ten biggest clones take up 15% to 20%. The rearrangement uses TRBV5-5 and TRBJ1-5; no reliable D call. This sequence originates from a male donor with early-stage non-small cell lung cancer. This sample comprised PBMCs, obtained at follow-up. The CDR3 spells CASSLAGRTQHF. In DNA form, the CDR3 reads TGTGCCAGCAGCTTGGCCGGGCGGACCCAGCATTTT.